The table lists the clone carrying this TCR beta chain with a few counts. Its antigen is unidentified. The V gene's germline CDR1 is DFQATT and CDR2 SNEGSKA (reference sequence). CDR3 length: 16 amino acids. V was shortened by 0 bases and J by 2 bases, with 16 bases between the two germline ends. The use of a sample-barcoded 5' primer and a J-beta primer mix characterized a second PCR of roughly 6 to 12 cycles. TCRdb re-derived calls from the 5' RACE reads in MiXCR, one entry per CDR3 protein. This sample has more than 700,000 distinct CDR3 sequences; about half occur once, and the top ten carry 18%. This sample is part of a study of blood T cells in healthy people across ages. Study results and caveats: The CMV status of each donor remained undetermined, and this could have confounded shifts in expanded clonotypes.

The source of this sequence is an older man in good health. This sequence joins TRBV20-1 and TRBJ2-5; D call uncertain. Material for sequencing was blood. CDR3 nucleotide sequence: TGCAGTGCTAGAGATGGAATAACCGGTGGGCAAGAGACCCAGTACTTC. Its translation is CSARDGITGGQETQYF.